This T cell receptor (beta chain) was documented in a study of glioma-infiltrating T cells. With respect to this clonotype: Since a much larger clone is just one base distant, this may be a read error.

Using RNA template, CDR3s of TCR alpha and beta were amplified with iRepertoire arm-PCR. TCRdb passed the multiplex PCR reads through MiXCR, listing each CDR3 protein once. The sample consists of around 180,000 distinct CDR3 sequences, roughly 45% of them appearing once. The CDR3 extends over 15 amino acids. CDR1 and CDR2 (germline): LNHNV, YYDKDF (reference sequence). The chain couples TRBV15 to TRBJ1-1; tentative D call: TRBD1 (5 bases). The sequenced sample consisted of glioma tissue, nonneoplastic brain tissue, or PBMCs (not recorded which). This receptor was identified in a human donor with low-grade glioma or glioblastoma, undergoing nonglioma brain surgery, or in good health (not recorded which). The CDR3 DNA follows: TGTGCCACCAGCGCCCCGGGGGTCTTGAACACTGAATCTTTCTTT. This sequence encodes CATSAPGVLNTESFF.